A selection of T cell receptor beta chains follows, all from one sample in a study of T cell responses to AZD1222 COVID-19 vaccine. Produced via immunoSEQ multiplex PCR; TCRdb's table is partial and in-frame only. The sample lists about 130,000 clones, roughly 92% seen once, with roughly 1% in the top ten. Sequenced here: peripheral blood, sampled 28 days after the second AZD1222 dose. These TCRs come from an adult who received the AZD1222 COVID-19 vaccine. CDR3s include the opening cysteine and the closing phenylalanine or tryptophan. The order of the fields is clone size, J gene, V gene, D gene, CDR3 length, CDR3 DNA, CDR3 protein. D genes are given only for firm matches. The size entry is marked missing in some rows and otherwise reads once, few, many or a size class.

>NA|TRBJ1-6|TRBV18|TRBD1|15
TGTGCCAGCTCACCGGCGGGACAGGATAATTCACCCCTCCACTTT
CASSPAGQDNSPLHF
>NA|TRBJ1-4|TRBV20-1|NA|16
TGCAGTGCTAGTGGTGACGGGTCGGGGACTAATGAAAAACTGTTTTTT
CSASGDGSGTNEKLFF
>NA|TRBJ2-3|TRBV4-3|TRBD2|17
TGCGCCAGCAGCCGCAGGACTAGCAGGGCCCGCACAGATACGCAGTATTTT
CASSRRTSRARTDTQYF
>NA|TRBJ1-2|TRBV5-4|NA|14
TGTGCCAGCAGCATCAGGGATCCTAACTATGGCTACACCTTC
CASSIRDPNYGYTF
>few|TRBJ2-2|TRBV12-3/TRBV12-4|NA|13
TGTGCCAGCAGCCCCCCTTCGACCGGGGAGCTGTTTTTT
CASSPPSTGELFF
>NA|TRBJ2-3|TRBV6-4|NA|13
TGTGCCAGCAGTGCGGATTGGACAGATACGCAGTATTTT
CASSADWTDTQYF
>NA|TRBJ2-2|TRBV28|TRBD1|14
TGTGCCAGCATACAGACAGGGGCCGTCGGGGAGCTGTTTTTT
CASIQTGAVGELFF
>NA|TRBJ1-2|TRBV7-2|NA|15
TGTGCCAGCAGCTCGCGGCGGGAAGCTAACTATGGCTACACCTTC
CASSSRREANYGYTF
>NA|TRBJ2-1|TRBV7-8|TRBD2|16
TGTGCCAGCAGCCAAAGACTAGCACCTACAGGCAATGAGCAGTTCTTC
CASSQRLAPTGNEQFF
>NA|TRBJ1-5|TRBV24-1|NA|9
TGTGTCCCCGACCAGCCCCAGCATTTT
CVPDQPQHF
>NA|TRBJ1-1|TRBV12-5|NA|13
TGTGCTAGTGGCGTCAGGGAGGACACTGAAGCTTTCTTT
CASGVREDTEAFF
>NA|TRBJ1-1|TRBV25-1|NA|13
TGTGCCAGCAGGGGGCTCGGCCGCCCCGTAGCTTTCTTT
CASRGLGRPVAFF
>once|TRBJ2-1|TRBV6-4|NA|16
TGTGCCAGCCACCCTACCGGGAATTCCTCCTACAATGAGCAGTTCTTC
CASHPTGNSSYNEQFF
>NA|TRBJ1-5|TRBV5-6|NA|17
TGTGCCAGCAGCCCCCCCGGGGGCCCCTATAGCAATCAGCCCCAGCATTTT
CASSPPGGPYSNQPQHF
>once|TRBJ2-5|TRBV6-2/TRBV6-3|NA|14
TGTGCCAGCAACCCGGACAGTCCCCAAGAGACCCAGTACTTC
CASNPDSPQETQYF
>once|TRBJ1-5|TRBV28|NA|14
TGTGCCAGCAGATGGGCCCCACAAGTTGAGCCCCAGCATTTT
CASRWAPQVEPQHF
>NA|TRBJ1-5|TRBV9|NA|13
TGTGCCAGCAGCCCGGGTGGCGGTCAGCCCCAGCATTTT
CASSPGGGQPQHF
>NA|TRBJ1-2|TRBV7-2|TRBD1|17
TGTGCCAGCAGCTTAGCTACAGGGGCGCTTTCTCAATATGGCTACACCTTC
CASSLATGALSQYGYTF
>NA|TRBJ1-5|TRBV6-2/TRBV6-3|NA|14
TGTGCCAGCAGTAAGGCCAGCCCTCTAAGGCCCCAGCATTTT
CASSKASPLRPQHF
>NA|TRBJ1-1|TRBV7-2|NA|13
TGTGCCAGCAGATTCACGGGGAACACTGAAGCTTTCTTT
CASRFTGNTEAFF
>NA|TRBJ2-3|TRBV9|NA|14
TGTGCCAGCAGCTCCCTCACTAGCACAGATACGCAGTATTTT
CASSSLTSTDTQYF
>NA|TRBJ1-6|TRBV29-1|NA|15
TGCAGCGTACCCTCTTCAGGGAATCCGAATTCACCCCTCCACTTT
CSVPSSGNPNSPLHF
>NA|TRBJ1-1|TRBV5-4|TRBD1|16
TGTGCCAGCAGCCCCGGACAGGGTAGAAGAGCCGTTCAAGCTTTCTTT
CASSPGQGRRAVQAFF
>NA|TRBJ2-1|TRBV7-2|TRBD2|17
TGTGCCAGCAGCCCGTCCTGGGGACTAGCGGGAGGTGGTGAGCAGTTCTTC
CASSPSWGLAGGGEQFF
>once|TRBJ2-5|TRBV5-8|NA|14
TGTGCCAGCAGCTTGGGCCAGGGTAAAGAGACCCAGTACTTC
CASSLGQGKETQYF
>NA|TRBJ2-1|TRBV7-6|NA|15
TGTGCCAGCAGCTTAGTCTCCAGACCCTACAATGAGCAGTTCTTC
CASSLVSRPYNEQFF
>NA|TRBJ2-7|TRBV9|NA|15
TGTGCCAGCAGCGTAGACCAGGACACTTTCTACGAGCAGTACTTC
CASSVDQDTFYEQYF
>NA|TRBJ1-4|TRBV19|TRBD1|16
TGTGCCAGTAGTATAGCGGTTGGGACAGGGCGCGAAAAACTGTTTTTT
CASSIAVGTGREKLFF
>NA|TRBJ2-2|TRBV7-3|NA|19
TGTGCCAGCAGCTTAATTGATTTGTCGGCAGGGGCGAACACCGGGGAGCTGTTTTTT
CASSLIDLSAGANTGELFF
>NA|TRBJ2-1|TRBV7-2|NA|14
TGTGCCAGCAGCTCAGACCCCTCCTACAATGAGCAGTTCTTC
CASSSDPSYNEQFF
>NA|TRBJ2-5|TRBV19|NA|15
TGTGCCAGTAGTATATCCAGGGGGGGTTTGGAGACCCAGTACTTC
CASSISRGGLETQYF
>once|TRBJ2-3|TRBV4-3|NA|20
TGCGCCAGCAGCCAAGATTGGTTAGGTCGGGGTGCGTGGGGCACAGATACGCAGTATTTT
CASSQDWLGRGAWGTDTQYF
>NA|TRBJ1-2|TRBV6-6|TRBD1|14
TGTGCCAGCAGTTACGAGGACAGGAGGGGCGGCTACACCTTC
CASSYEDRRGGYTF
>NA|TRBJ1-2|TRBV19|NA|14
TGTGCCAGTAGGGGGGACTTCGGGAGCGGTGGCTACACCTTC
CASRGDFGSGGYTF
>NA|TRBJ1-2|TRBV6-2/TRBV6-3|TRBD1|13
TGTGCCAGCAGTAAGGGACAGCATTATGGCTACACCTTC
CASSKGQHYGYTF
>NA|TRBJ1-4|TRBV28|TRBD1|14
TGTGCCAGCAGTCTTGGGACAGGGAGGGAAAAACTGTTTTTT
CASSLGTGREKLFF
>NA|TRBJ2-1|TRBV7-2|TRBD2|16
TGTGCCAGCAGCTTATTAGGGACTAGCGGGGGGGATGAGCAGTTCTTC
CASSLLGTSGGDEQFF
>NA|TRBJ2-2|TRBV5-1|TRBD1|16
TGCGCCAGCAGCTTGCCCGGGACAGGGAGGACCGGGGAGCTGTTTTTT
CASSLPGTGRTGELFF
>NA|TRBJ1-6|TRBV9|NA|16
TGTGCCAGCAGCGTAGACCCGAGCTCCTATAATTCACCCCTCCACTTT
CASSVDPSSYNSPLHF
>NA|TRBJ2-2|TRBV7-3|NA|16
TGTGCCAGCAGCCCTCAGGGCAGCGGATACACCGGGGAGCTGTTTTTT
CASSPQGSGYTGELFF
>NA|TRBJ1-2|TRBV7-9|NA|14
TGTGCCAGCAGCTTAGCGGTAGCTAACTATGGCTACACCTTC
CASSLAVANYGYTF
>NA|TRBJ2-1|TRBV4-3|TRBD2|16
TGCGCCAGCAGCGCAGCGGGAGCGGGCTCCTACAATGAGCAGTTCTTC
CASSAAGAGSYNEQFF
>NA|TRBJ1-3|TRBV5-1|NA|15
TGCGCCAGCAGTTTGGACGGAAGCTCTGGAAACACCATATATTTT
CASSLDGSSGNTIYF
>NA|TRBJ1-6|TRBV10-3|NA|16
TGTGCCATCAGTGAGTCGTCCCAGGGTGAGAATTCACCCCTCCACTTT
CAISESSQGENSPLHF
>NA|TRBJ2-4|TRBV7-2|NA|16
TGTGCCAGCAGCCGCAGGGGTGGGGAAGCCAAAAACATTCAGTACTTC
CASSRRGGEAKNIQYF
>NA|TRBJ2-7|TRBV27|TRBD2|18
TGTGCCAGCAGTTCAAAGCGGGAGGGCCTTCTTGGGTCCTACGAGCAGTACTTC
CASSSKREGLLGSYEQYF
>NA|TRBJ2-3|TRBV4-3|NA|16
TGCGCCAGCAGCCAAGACTATAGGGGATTCACAGATACGCAGTATTTT
CASSQDYRGFTDTQYF
>NA|TRBJ2-7|TRBV6-5|NA|15
TGTGCCAGCAGTTTAACCGGGACTGGGATATACGAGCAGTACTTC
CASSLTGTGIYEQYF
>NA|TRBJ1-1|TRBV27|NA|15
TGTGCCAGCAGTTTATCCGTTGGGACGAACACTGAAGCTTTCTTT
CASSLSVGTNTEAFF
>NA|TRBJ2-4|TRBV7-9|NA|15
TGTGCCAGCAGCACAACGTACGGGGCCAAAAACATTCAGTACTTC
CASSTTYGAKNIQYF
>NA|TRBJ2-4|TRBV27|TRBD1|18
TGTGCCAGCAGTCGGGACAGGGGGGGCTCGGGGGACAAAAACATTCAGTACTTC
CASSRDRGGSGDKNIQYF
>NA|TRBJ2-3|TRBV27|TRBD2|13
TGTGCCAGCAGCGGGACTATCACAGATACGCAGTATTTT
CASSGTITDTQYF
>NA|TRBJ1-6|TRBV5-1|TRBD1|18
TGCGCCAGCAGCTTGGGGGGACAGGGGTCCGCATCTAATTCACCCCTCCACTTT
CASSLGGQGSASNSPLHF
>once|TRBJ1-1|TRBV7-2|NA|12
TGTGCCAGCAGCTTGGGGGGGCTCCAGGCTTTCTTT
CASSLGGLQAFF
>once|TRBJ1-2|TRBV6-5|TRBD1|15
TGTGCCAGCAGCCTCCGGACAGGCCCCAGTTATGGCTACACCTTC
CASSLRTGPSYGYTF
>NA|TRBJ1-1|TRBV12-3/TRBV12-4|NA|13
TGTGCCAGCAGCCTACAGAGGAACACTGAAGCTTTCTTT
CASSLQRNTEAFF
>NA|TRBJ1-2|TRBV10-3|NA|14
TGTGCCATCAGTGCCGAAACAGGGAACTATGGCTACACCTTC
CAISAETGNYGYTF
>NA|TRBJ2-3|TRBV9|TRBD2|15
TGTGCCAGCAGCGTAGCGGGAGGGTTCACAGATACGCAGTATTTT
CASSVAGGFTDTQYF